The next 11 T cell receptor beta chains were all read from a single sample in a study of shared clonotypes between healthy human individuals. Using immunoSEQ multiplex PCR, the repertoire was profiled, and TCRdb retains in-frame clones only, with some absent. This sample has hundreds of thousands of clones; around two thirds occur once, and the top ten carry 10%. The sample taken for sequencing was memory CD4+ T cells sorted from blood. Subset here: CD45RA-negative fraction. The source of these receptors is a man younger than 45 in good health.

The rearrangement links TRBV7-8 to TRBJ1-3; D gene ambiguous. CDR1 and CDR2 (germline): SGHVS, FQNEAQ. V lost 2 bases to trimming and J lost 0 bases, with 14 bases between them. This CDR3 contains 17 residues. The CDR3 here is CASSLSGRLNSGNTIYF. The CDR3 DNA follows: TGTGCCAGCAGCTTATCCGGAAGACTGAACTCTGGAAACACCATATATTTT.

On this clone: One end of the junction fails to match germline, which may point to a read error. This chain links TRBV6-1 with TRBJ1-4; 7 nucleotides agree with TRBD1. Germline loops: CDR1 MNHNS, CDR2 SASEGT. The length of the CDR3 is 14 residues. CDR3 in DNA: TGTGCAAGCACATCAGGGGGAACTAATGAAAAACTGTTTTTT. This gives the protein CASTSGGTNEKLFF.

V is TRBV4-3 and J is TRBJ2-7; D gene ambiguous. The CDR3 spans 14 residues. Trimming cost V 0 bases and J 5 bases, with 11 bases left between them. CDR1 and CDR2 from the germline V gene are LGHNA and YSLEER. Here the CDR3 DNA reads TGCGCCAGCAGCCAAGAGACCCCTAACCACGAGCAGTACTTC. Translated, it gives CASSQETPNHEQYF.

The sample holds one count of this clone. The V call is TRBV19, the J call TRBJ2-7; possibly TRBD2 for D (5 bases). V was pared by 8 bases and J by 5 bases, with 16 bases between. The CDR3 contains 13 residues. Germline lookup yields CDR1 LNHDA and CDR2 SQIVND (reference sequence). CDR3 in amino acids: CASQLGKDHEQYF. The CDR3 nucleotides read TGTGCCAGTCAACTAGGGAAGGACCACGAGCAGTACTTC.

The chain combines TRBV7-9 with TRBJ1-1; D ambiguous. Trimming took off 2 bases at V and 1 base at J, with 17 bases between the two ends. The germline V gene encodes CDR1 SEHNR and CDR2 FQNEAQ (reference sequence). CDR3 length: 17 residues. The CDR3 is CASSLPAVTYKNTEAFF. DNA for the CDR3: TGTGCCAGCAGCTTACCTGCCGTAACCTATAAGAACACTGAAGCTTTCTTT.

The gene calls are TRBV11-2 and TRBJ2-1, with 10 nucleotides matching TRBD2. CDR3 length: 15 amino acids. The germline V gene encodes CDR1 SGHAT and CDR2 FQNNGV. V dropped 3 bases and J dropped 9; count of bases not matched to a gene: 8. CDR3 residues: CASSLASGRKSEQFF. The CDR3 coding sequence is TGTGCCAGCAGCTTGGCTAGCGGGAGAAAAAGTGAGCAGTTCTTC.

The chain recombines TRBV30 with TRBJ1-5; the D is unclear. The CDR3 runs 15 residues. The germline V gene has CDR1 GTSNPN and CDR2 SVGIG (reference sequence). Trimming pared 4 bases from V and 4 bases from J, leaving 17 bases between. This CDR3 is CAWNSGRRVNQPQHF. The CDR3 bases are TGTGCCTGGAATTCTGGACGGAGAGTAAATCAGCCCCAGCATTTT.

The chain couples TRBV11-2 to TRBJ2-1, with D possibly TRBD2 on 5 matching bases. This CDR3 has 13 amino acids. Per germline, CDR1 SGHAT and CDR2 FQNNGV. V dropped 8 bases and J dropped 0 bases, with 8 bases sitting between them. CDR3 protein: CASSGLSYNEQFF. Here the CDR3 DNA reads TGTGCCAGCTCAGGACTCTCCTACAATGAGCAGTTCTTC.

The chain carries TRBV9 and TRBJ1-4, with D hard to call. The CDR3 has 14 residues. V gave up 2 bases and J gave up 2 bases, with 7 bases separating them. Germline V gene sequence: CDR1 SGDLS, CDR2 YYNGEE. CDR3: CASSVSPTNEKLFF. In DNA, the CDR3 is TGTGCCAGCAGCGTCAGTCCGACTAATGAAAAACTGTTTTTT.

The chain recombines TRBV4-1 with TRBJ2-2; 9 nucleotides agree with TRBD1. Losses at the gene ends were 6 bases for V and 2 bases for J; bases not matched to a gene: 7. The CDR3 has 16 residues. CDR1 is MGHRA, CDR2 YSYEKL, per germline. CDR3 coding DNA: TGCGCCAGCAGAAACCAGGGACAGGGTAACACCGGGGAGCTGTTTTTT. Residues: CASRNQGQGNTGELFF.

The CDR3 nucleotides read TGTGCCAGCAGCTTCCCCCCGGGACCAGCTAGCGGCTACACCTTC. Translation gives CASSFPPGPASGYTF. The chain carries TRBV5-5 and TRBJ1-2, with D possibly matching TRBD1 (5 bases). CDR3 length equals 15 residues. Germline CDR1 is SGHKS and CDR2 is YYEKEE (reference sequence). Between the trimmed V and J ends, which lost 2 bases and 8 bases, there was a span of 19 bases.